This TCR beta chain was retrieved from a study of beta chain features in type 1 diabetes. General observations from the study: Cells expressing TCR highly could be over-represented by cDNA sequencing.

Sequencing targeted expressed TCRB transcripts, as all isolated RNA had been reverse transcribed. Roughly 3.5 million reads per sample on average were obtained from naive, central memory and regulatory T cell samples. Here immunoSEQ multiplex PCR was the method, and the copy in TCRdb shows in-frame clones only, minus some. This table holds under 400,000 clones, 13% to 15% found once. CDR1 and CDR2 from the germline V gene are LGHNA and YSLEER. Trimming cost V 4 bases and J 1 base; bases outside gene matches: 7. The CDR3 runs to 16 residues. Sorting of CD4+ naive, central memory, regulatory and stem cell-like memory cells was performed via CD45RO/CCR7/CD25/CD127/CD95/CD27. Each population that was sorted was more than 95% pure. There are a few counts of this clone. Its target is not known.

Sequenced input: central memory CD4+ T cells from blood. The V call is TRBV4-3, the J call TRBJ1-2; 9 bases are a match to TRBD1. The TCR sequence derives from a man aged 25 to 40 in good health. The DNA of the CDR3 is TGCGCCAGCAGCCGTTTACAGGGGGCGGTTAACTATGGCTACACCTTC. It specifies CASSRLQGAVNYGYTF.